This passage covers 22 T cell receptor beta chains from one sample sequenced in a study of control samples from healthy donors and cancer patients. The table came from immunoSEQ multiplex PCR; TCRdb's copy has only in-frame clones and leaves some out. The repertoire holds more than 25,000 clones, with almost 85% as singletons. What was sequenced was PBMCs. These receptors originate from a woman aged 60-75 years with head and neck cancer.

The V gene is TRBV2, the J gene TRBJ1-2, with unresolved D. V was pared by 4 bases and J by 7 bases, with 13 bases between. Germline loops: CDR1 SNHLY, CDR2 FYNNEI. CDR3 size: 13 residues. The CDR3: CASSAPSLGGYTF. The CDR3 nucleotides read TGTGCCAGCAGTGCCCCGAGTCTGGGTGGCTACACCTTC. The full variable domain, its missing parts supplied by reference TRBV2 and TRBJ1-2, is EPEVTQTPSHQVTQMGQEVILRCVPISNHLYFYWYRQILGQKVEFLVSFYNNEISEKSEIFDDQFSVERPDGSNFTLKIRSTKLEDSAMYFCASSAPSLGGYTFGSGTRLTVV.

The rearrangement links TRBV5-1 to TRBJ2-3; a possible D gene is TRBD1 (6 bases). The V gene's germline CDR1 is SGHRS and CDR2 YFSETQ. This CDR3 is built from 15 residues. V was trimmed by 0 bases and J by 5 bases, leaving 13 bases between them. This CDR3 is CASSLEGTLGDTQYF. CDR3 bases: TGCGCCAGCAGCTTGGAGGGGACACTGGGAGATACGCAGTATTTT.

The chain is built from TRBV3-1 (or the pseudogene TRBV3-2) and TRBJ1-1; the D is unclear. The CDR3 contains 11 residues. V lost 0 bases to trimming and J lost 11 bases, with 7 bases between them. Germline CDR1 LGHDT, CDR2 YNNKEL (reference sequence). The CDR3 DNA follows: TGTGCCAGCAGCCAAGATCGGTGGGCTTTCTTT. This gives the protein CASSQDRWAFF.

The chain couples TRBV7-9 to TRBJ1-2; no firm D call. The CDR3 runs to 12 residues. V was shortened by 4 bases and J by 7 bases, with 10 bases between the two germline ends. Germline V gene sequence: CDR1 SEHNR, CDR2 FQNEAQ (reference sequence). CDR3 amino acids: CASSSWTGGYTF. In DNA, the CDR3 is TGTGCCAGCAGCTCCTGGACCGGTGGCTACACCTTC.

The count of this clone is one. The chain employs TRBV18 and TRBJ2-7, with D perhaps given as TRBD1 or TRBD2 (5 bases each). V lost 4 bases to trimming and J lost 3 bases, with 16 bases between them. This CDR3 is built from 15 residues. Per germline, CDR1 KGHSH and CDR2 LQKENI. CDR3: CASSLTPGTLYEQYF. The CDR3 DNA reads as TGTGCCAGCTCACTCACCCCCGGGACCCTCTACGAGCAGTACTTC.

V usage is TRBV19 and J usage is TRBJ1-2; D remains unclear. CDR3 length: 14 residues. Trimming shortened V by 3 bases and J by 4 bases, and 12 bases separated the two germline ends. Germline loops: CDR1 LNHDA, CDR2 SQIVND (reference sequence). The CDR3 nucleotides are TGTGCCAGTAGTATCAGTTCTGGCGCCTATGGCTACACCTTC. Protein: CASSISSGAYGYTF.

The V gene is TRBV5-4, the J gene TRBJ1-1; possible D gene TRBD1, 6 bases. The CDR3 sequence is 14 residues long. The germline V and J ends were trimmed by 1 base and 1 base, with 8 bases remaining between them. Germline assignment: CDR1 SGHNT and CDR2 YYREEE (reference sequence). CDR3 in amino acids: CASSLRDTNTEAFF. CDR3 DNA: TGTGCCAGCAGCTTGAGGGACACGAACACTGAAGCTTTCTTT.

The J gene is TRBJ2-7, the V gene TRBV15, with 7 bases that match TRBD2. The J segment lost 6 bases and the V segment lost 0 bases, leaving 8 bases of the junction unmatched. The CDR3 is made up of 15 amino acids. Germline values: CDR1 LNHNV, CDR2 YYDKDF (reference sequence). The CDR3: CATSRDAREGFEQYF. CDR3 coding DNA: TGTGCCACCAGCAGAGATGCCAGGGAGGGATTCGAGCAGTACTTC.

This rearrangement joins TRBV5-1 to TRBJ1-2; 8 bases are a match to TRBD1. Losses at the gene ends were 7 bases for V and 5 bases for J; bases not matched to a gene: 7. From germline, CDR1 is SGHRS and CDR2 YFSETQ. There are 13 residues in the CDR3. The CDR3 DNA reads as TGCGCCAGCGCCCCGGGACAGGATTATGGCTACACCTTC. It is translated as CASAPGQDYGYTF.

This clone was seen a single time. The chain links TRBV5-5 to TRBJ2-7, with no clear D. This CDR3 comprises 14 residues. Trimming took 0 bases from V and 3 from J, leaving 10 bases between them. Germline V lookup: CDR1 SGHKS, CDR2 YYEKEE (reference sequence). The CDR3 coding sequence is TGTGCCAGCAGCTTGGCCGGTAAGAGCTACGAGCAGTACTTC. It is translated as CASSLAGKSYEQYF. The variable domain in full, with the rest retrieved from reference TRBV5-5 and TRBJ2-7, is DAGVTQSPTHLIKTRGQQVTLRCSPISGHKSVSWYQQVLGQGPQFIFQYYEKEERGRGNFPDRFSARQFPNYSSELNVNALLLGDSALYLCASSLAGKSYEQYFGPGTRLTVT.

V usage is TRBV29-1 and J usage is TRBJ2-1; 7 nucleotides agree with TRBD1. Losses at the gene ends were 0 bases for V and 7 bases for J; bases not matched to a gene: 9. The germline gives CDR1 SQVTM, CDR2 ANQGSEA. This CDR3 region has 15 residues. CDR3 sequence: CSVEDLTGRLNEQFF. The CDR3 DNA follows: TGCAGCGTTGAAGATCTGACAGGGCGGTTAAATGAGCAGTTCTTC.

This rearrangement joins TRBV19 to TRBJ2-2; D gene uncertain. V was trimmed by 4 bases and J by 3 bases, leaving 15 bases between them. The CDR3 runs 16 residues. Germline loops: CDR1 LNHDA, CDR2 SQIVND (reference sequence). This CDR3 is CASSTLGEVHTGELFF. The CDR3 DNA is TGTGCCAGTAGTACCCTTGGCGAGGTACACACCGGGGAGCTGTTTTTT. The whole variable domain, remainder taken from reference TRBV19 and TRBJ2-2, is DGGITQSPKYLFRKEGQNVTLSCEQNLNHDAMYWYRQDPGQGLRLIYYSQIVNDFQKGDIAEGYSVSREKKESFPLTVTSAQKNPTAFYLCASSTLGEVHTGELFFGEGSRLTVL.

This chain joins TRBV5-4 and TRBJ2-2; D is unclear. There are 12 residues in the CDR3. CDR1 is SGHNT and CDR2 is YYREEE in the germline V gene (reference sequence). V lost 2 bases, J lost 7 bases, and 6 bases lay in between. The CDR3 DNA sequence: TGTGCCAGCAGCTTTATCAGCGGGGAGCTGTTTTTT. Translating gives CASSFISGELFF.

The rearrangement links TRBV25-1 to TRBJ2-3; D is uncertain. This CDR3 has 12 amino acids. Trimming took off 11 bases at V and 5 bases at J, with 14 bases between the two ends. Looked up from germline, CDR1 is MGHDK and CDR2 is SYGVNS. For the CDR3, the DNA is TGTGCCCCGACCAAGTTCGGAGATACGCAGTATTTT. Protein: CAPTKFGDTQYF.

The J gene is TRBJ1-3, the V gene TRBV7-9, with D perhaps TRBD1 (5 bases). This CDR3 is 14 amino acids long. Germline V CDR1 and CDR2: SEHNR, FQNEAQ (reference sequence). V was shortened by 5 bases and J by 0 bases, with 8 bases between the two germline ends. The CDR3 loop reads CASSPDISGNTIYF. The DNA of the CDR3 is TGTGCCAGCAGCCCGGACATCTCTGGAAACACCATATATTTT.

This clone was seen more than once but under ten times. The chain's CDR3 is CASSRTVYEQYF. CDR3 coding DNA: TGTGCCAGCAGCAGGACTGTCTACGAGCAGTACTTC. The chain joins TRBV6-2 or TRBV6-3 to TRBJ2-7, with a weak D call TRBD2 (5 bases). Trimming pared 6 bases from V and 3 bases from J, leaving 9 bases between. Germline assignment: CDR1 MNHEY and CDR2 SVGEGT. CDR3 length equals 12 residues.

The chain has TRBV7-3 and TRBJ1-3, with 10 bases that match TRBD1. CDR1 SGHTA and CDR2 FQGTGA come from the germline V gene. V lost 5 bases to trimming and J lost 5 bases; unmatched junction nucleotides: 12. The CDR3 totals 17 residues. The CDR3, as DNA: TGTGCCAGCAGCCCCCCACTTGACAGGGGGCGCAGAAACACCATATATTTT. Translation: CASSPPLDRGRRNTIYF. Filled out from reference TRBV7-3 and TRBJ1-3, the complete variable domain reads GAGVSQTPSNKVTEKGKYVELRCDPISGHTALYWYRQSLGQGPEFLIYFQGTGAADDSGLPNDRFFAVRPEGSVSTLKIQRTERGDSAVYLCASSPPLDRGRRNTIYFGEGSWLTVV.

The V call is TRBV5-1, the J call TRBJ1-4, with D perhaps TRBD1 (5 bases). CDR1 is SGHRS and CDR2 is YFSETQ in the germline V gene. The CDR3 has 15 residues. Between the trimmed V and J ends, which lost 2 bases and 6 bases, there was a span of 14 bases. The DNA of the CDR3 is TGCGCCAGCAGCTTCTCGGCAGGGAGGGATGAAAAACTGTTTTTT. Protein sequence: CASSFSAGRDEKLFF.

This clone was observed once. The rearrangement links TRBV7-3 to TRBJ2-7, with a weak D call TRBD1 (6 bases). The CDR3 contains 15 residues. CDR1 is SGHTA and CDR2 is FQGTGA in the germline V gene. V was shortened by 4 bases and J by 3 bases, with 16 bases between the two germline ends. The CDR3 protein is CASSSQGSSIYEQYF. CDR3 DNA sequence: TGTGCCAGCAGCTCCCAGGGGTCGAGTATCTACGAGCAGTACTTC. Filled out from reference TRBV7-3 and TRBJ2-7, the complete variable domain reads GAGVSQTPSNKVTEKGKYVELRCDPISGHTALYWYRQSLGQGPEFLIYFQGTGAADDSGLPNDRFFAVRPEGSVSTLKIQRTERGDSAVYLCASSSQGSSIYEQYFGPGTRLTVT.

The chain recombines TRBV27 with TRBJ2-3; no firm D call. Per the germline V gene, CDR1 is MNHEY and CDR2 is SMNVEV (reference sequence). V was cut by 2 bases and J by 9 bases, with 6 bases left in between. CDR3 length: 11 residues. The CDR3 sequence is CASSLDGTQYF. The CDR3 DNA is TGTGCCAGCAGTTTAGATGGGACGCAGTATTTT.

The chain joins TRBV9 to TRBJ2-5; a possible D gene is TRBD2 (6 bases). V was cut by 4 bases and J by 1 base, with 20 bases left in between. The CDR3 is made up of 17 amino acids. Germline values: CDR1 SGDLS, CDR2 YYNGEE. The CDR3 protein is CASSLTPGLQLQETQYF. In nucleotides, the CDR3 is TGTGCCAGCAGCCTAACCCCGGGACTTCAACTCCAAGAGACCCAGTACTTC.

V gene TRBV6-6 combines with J gene TRBJ2-3; 10 bases line up with TRBD2. Trimming removed 2 bases from V and 4 bases from J; junction bases left unmatched: 6. Looked up from germline, CDR1 is MNHNY and CDR2 is SVGAGI (reference sequence). CDR3 size: 16 residues. This CDR3 is CASSYPGLAASDTQYF. Here the CDR3 DNA reads TGTGCCAGCAGTTACCCCGGACTAGCGGCCTCAGATACGCAGTATTTT.